Listed below are T cell receptor beta chains from one sample, sequenced in a study of T cell changes during pregnancy in multiple sclerosis. The data were produced by immunoSEQ multiplex PCR, yet TCRdb's version contains in-frame clones alone and is incomplete. This sample has more than 55,000 clones; 80% to 95% occur once, and the top ten carry 0.85%. The input for sequencing was peripheral blood, taken in the first trimester of pregnancy. These receptors originate from a female donor with multiple sclerosis, enrolled in a pregnancy study. Each CDR3 is given with its conserved first and last residue. A D gene is named only where the DNA matches it firmly. Some rows have no size entry. The others give once, few or many, or a class for an expanded clone.

v_gene: TRBV19; abundance: .; d_gene: .; j_gene: TRBJ2-2; CDR3aa: CASRWGEGTGELFF; CDR3nt: TGTGCCAGTAGGTGGGGAGAGGGAACCGGGGAGCTGTTTTTT
v_gene: TRBV7-2; abundance: .; d_gene: .; j_gene: TRBJ1-3; CDR3aa: CASSLGVSGNTIYF; CDR3nt: TGTGCCAGCAGCTTAGGAGTCTCTGGAAACACCATATATTTT
v_gene: TRBV27; abundance: .; d_gene: TRBD1; j_gene: TRBJ2-7; CDR3aa: CASSLRGTGAYEQYF; CDR3nt: TGTGCCAGCAGTTTACGGGGGACAGGGGCTTACGAGCAGTACTTC
v_gene: TRBV7-7; abundance: few; d_gene: TRBD2; j_gene: TRBJ2-5; CDR3aa: CASSQRGPETQYF; CDR3nt: TGTGCCAGCAGCCAGCGGGGGCCTGAGACCCAGTACTTC
v_gene: TRBV7-2; abundance: .; d_gene: TRBD2; j_gene: TRBJ2-1; CDR3aa: CASSQTSGSSYNEQFF; CDR3nt: TGTGCCAGCAGCCAGACTAGCGGGAGCTCCTACAATGAGCAGTTCTTC
v_gene: TRBV5-4; abundance: once; d_gene: .; j_gene: TRBJ1-1; CDR3aa: CASSRTVNTEAFF; CDR3nt: TGTGCCAGCAGCCGGACAGTAAACACTGAAGCTTTCTTT
v_gene: TRBV7-9; abundance: .; d_gene: .; j_gene: TRBJ1-3; CDR3aa: CASSPLGPSSGNTIYF; CDR3nt: TGTGCCAGCAGCCCGCTGGGCCCATCCTCTGGAAACACCATATATTTT
v_gene: TRBV6-6; abundance: .; d_gene: TRBD1; j_gene: TRBJ2-1; CDR3aa: CASSGTDPYNEQFF; CDR3nt: TGTGCCAGCAGTGGGACAGACCCTTACAATGAGCAGTTCTTC
v_gene: TRBV11-2; abundance: .; d_gene: .; j_gene: TRBJ1-1; CDR3aa: CASSLPRWTTKMNTEAFF; CDR3nt: TGTGCCAGCAGCCTACCCCGCTGGACAACCAAAATGAACACTGAAGCTTTCTTT
v_gene: TRBV7-9; abundance: .; d_gene: .; j_gene: TRBJ1-2; CDR3aa: CASSLDTVQRGYTF; CDR3nt: TGTGCCAGCAGCTTAGATACAGTGCAACGGGGCTACACCTTC
v_gene: TRBV11-2; abundance: .; d_gene: .; j_gene: TRBJ1-3; CDR3aa: CASSLVAGGSGNTIYF; CDR3nt: TGTGCCAGCAGCTTAGTCGCGGGGGGATCTGGAAACACCATATATTTT
v_gene: TRBV15; abundance: .; d_gene: TRBD1; j_gene: TRBJ2-3; CDR3aa: CATSLGQDTDTQYF; CDR3nt: TGTGCCACCAGCCTGGGACAGGACACAGATACGCAGTATTTT
v_gene: TRBV7-9; abundance: .; d_gene: .; j_gene: TRBJ2-7; CDR3aa: CASSLAMGHLGSYEQYF; CDR3nt: TGTGCCAGCAGCTTAGCGATGGGACACCTCGGCTCCTACGAGCAGTACTTC
v_gene: TRBV7-8; abundance: .; d_gene: .; j_gene: TRBJ1-2; CDR3aa: CASSPQGIPLRHYGYTF; CDR3nt: TGTGCCAGCAGCCCCCAGGGCATCCCGCTGAGGCACTATGGCTACACCTTC
v_gene: TRBV6-5; abundance: .; d_gene: TRBD1; j_gene: TRBJ1-2; CDR3aa: CASSQPGQGFYGYTF; CDR3nt: TGTGCCAGCAGTCAGCCGGGACAGGGGTTCTATGGCTACACCTTC
v_gene: TRBV5-1; abundance: .; d_gene: TRBD2; j_gene: TRBJ2-2; CDR3aa: CASSLISPGGTGELFF; CDR3nt: TGCGCCAGCAGCTTGATCTCACCGGGGGGAACCGGGGAGCTGTTTTTT
v_gene: TRBV6-5; abundance: .; d_gene: TRBD2; j_gene: TRBJ2-5; CDR3aa: CASAQLAGYQETQYF; CDR3nt: TGTGCCAGCGCCCAACTAGCGGGATATCAAGAGACCCAGTACTTC
v_gene: TRBV7-8; abundance: .; d_gene: .; j_gene: TRBJ1-5; CDR3aa: CASSLKGVWDQPQHF; CDR3nt: TGTGCCAGCAGCTTAAAAGGGGTCTGGGATCAGCCCCAGCATTTT
v_gene: TRBV10-1; abundance: once; d_gene: .; j_gene: TRBJ1-4; CDR3aa: CASSRTEQGRTEKLFF; CDR3nt: TGCGCCAGCAGTAGAACCGAGCAGGGAAGGACTGAAAAACTGTTTTTT
v_gene: TRBV27; abundance: .; d_gene: .; j_gene: TRBJ2-2; CDR3aa: CASSLRTGLGGGELFF; CDR3nt: TGTGCCAGCAGTTTACGAACAGGTCTGGGCGGCGGGGAGCTGTTTTTT
v_gene: TRBV7-2; abundance: few; d_gene: .; j_gene: TRBJ1-4; CDR3aa: CASSEEPGTHEKLFF; CDR3nt: TGTGCCAGCAGCGAAGAACCGGGAACCCATGAAAAACTGTTTTTT
v_gene: TRBV5-6; abundance: .; d_gene: .; j_gene: TRBJ1-5; CDR3aa: CASSFRPDNSNQPQHF; CDR3nt: TGCGCCAGCAGCTTTCGTCCAGATAATAGCAATCAGCCCCAGCATTTT
v_gene: TRBV5-6; abundance: once; d_gene: .; j_gene: TRBJ1-1; CDR3aa: CASSLASTGLRFTEAFF; CDR3nt: TGTGCCAGCAGCTTGGCCTCTACAGGATTAAGGTTTACTGAAGCTTTCTTT
v_gene: TRBV5-1; abundance: .; d_gene: TRBD1; j_gene: TRBJ1-4; CDR3aa: CASSLGQGATTNEKLFF; CDR3nt: TGCGCCAGCAGCTTAGGACAGGGGGCGACAACTAATGAAAAACTGTTTTTT
v_gene: TRBV2; abundance: .; d_gene: TRBD2; j_gene: TRBJ2-2; CDR3aa: CASSVVRGRANTGELFF; CDR3nt: TGTGCCAGCAGTGTAGTCCGAGGGAGGGCGAACACCGGGGAGCTGTTTTTT
v_gene: TRBV6-6; abundance: .; d_gene: TRBD2; j_gene: TRBJ2-7; CDR3aa: CASSYSAGGPFEQYF; CDR3nt: TGTGCCAGCAGTTACTCGGCGGGGGGGCCCTTCGAGCAGTACTTC
v_gene: TRBV4-1; abundance: .; d_gene: .; j_gene: TRBJ2-7; CDR3aa: CASSPPAGFDEQYF; CDR3nt: TGCGCCAGCAGCCCCCCCGCAGGGTTCGACGAGCAGTACTTC
v_gene: TRBV5-4; abundance: .; d_gene: TRBD1; j_gene: TRBJ1-1; CDR3aa: CASSSQGENTEAFF; CDR3nt: TGTGCCAGCAGCAGCCAGGGGGAAAACACTGAAGCTTTCTTT
v_gene: TRBV7-2; abundance: .; d_gene: .; j_gene: TRBJ1-1; CDR3aa: CASSSQGSTEAFF; CDR3nt: TGTGCCAGCAGCTCTCAGGGATCCACTGAAGCTTTCTTT
v_gene: TRBV7-9; abundance: .; d_gene: .; j_gene: TRBJ1-3; CDR3aa: CASSFGPFSGNTIYF; CDR3nt: TGTGCCAGCAGCTTCGGTCCTTTCTCTGGAAACACCATATATTTT
v_gene: TRBV29-1; abundance: .; d_gene: .; j_gene: TRBJ1-2; CDR3aa: CSVGGPNYGYTF; CDR3nt: TGCAGCGTTGGGGGCCCCAACTATGGCTACACCTTC